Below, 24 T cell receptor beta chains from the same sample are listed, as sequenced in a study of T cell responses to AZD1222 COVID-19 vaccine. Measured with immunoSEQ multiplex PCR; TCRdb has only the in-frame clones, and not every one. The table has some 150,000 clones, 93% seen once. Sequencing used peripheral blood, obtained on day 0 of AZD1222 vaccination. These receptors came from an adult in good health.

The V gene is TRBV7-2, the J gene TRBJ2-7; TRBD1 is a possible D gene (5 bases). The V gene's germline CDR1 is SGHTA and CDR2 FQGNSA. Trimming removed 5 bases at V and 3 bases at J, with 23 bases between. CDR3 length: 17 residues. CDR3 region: CASSPTLGLGQSYEQYF. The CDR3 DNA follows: TGTGCCAGCAGCCCGACTCTCGGCTTGGGGCAAAGCTACGAGCAGTACTTC.

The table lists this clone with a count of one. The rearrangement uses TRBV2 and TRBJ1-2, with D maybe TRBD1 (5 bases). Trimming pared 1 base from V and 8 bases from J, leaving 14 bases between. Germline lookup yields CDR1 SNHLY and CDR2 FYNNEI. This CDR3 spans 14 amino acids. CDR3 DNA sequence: TGTGCCAGCAGTGAAGGTCAGGGAACAGGCGGCTACACCTTC. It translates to CASSEGQGTGGYTF.

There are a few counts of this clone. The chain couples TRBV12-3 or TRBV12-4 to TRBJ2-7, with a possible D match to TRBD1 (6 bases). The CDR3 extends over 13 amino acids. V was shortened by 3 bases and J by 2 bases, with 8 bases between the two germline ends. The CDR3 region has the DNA TGTGCCAGCAGTTTTGGACAGCCCTACGAGCAGTACTTC. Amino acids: CASSFGQPYEQYF.

The CDR3 reads CASSSGGYTDTQYF. Written as DNA, the CDR3 is TGTGCCAGCAGCTCAGGGGGGTACACAGATACGCAGTATTTT. The chain uses TRBV11-2 and TRBJ2-3; possibly TRBD1 for D (7 bases). The V end lost 4 bases, the J end lost 2 bases, and 10 bases lay between the germline ends. The CDR3 loop spans 14 amino acids. CDR1 SGHAT and CDR2 FQNNGV come from the germline V gene.

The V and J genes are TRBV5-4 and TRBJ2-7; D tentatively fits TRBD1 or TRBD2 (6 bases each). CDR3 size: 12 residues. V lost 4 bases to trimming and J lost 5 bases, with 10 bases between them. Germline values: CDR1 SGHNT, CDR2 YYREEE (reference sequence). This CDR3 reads CASSGGPDEQYF. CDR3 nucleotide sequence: TGTGCCAGCAGCGGGGGGCCGGACGAGCAGTACTTC.

Here the CDR3 reads CASSVDSKALSGQYF. As DNA, the CDR3 is TGTGCCAGCAGCGTAGACTCTAAGGCCCTCAGCGGCCAGTACTTC. The chain employs TRBV9 and TRBJ2-5; D is possibly TRBD2 (5 bases). The V end lost 0 bases, the J end lost 10 bases, and 19 bases lay between the germline ends. Germline assignment: CDR1 SGDLS and CDR2 YYNGEE. The CDR3 is 15 amino acids.

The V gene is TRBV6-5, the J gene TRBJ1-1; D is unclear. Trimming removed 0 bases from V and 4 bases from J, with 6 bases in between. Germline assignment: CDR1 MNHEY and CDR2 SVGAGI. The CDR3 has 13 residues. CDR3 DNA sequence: TGTGCCAGCAGTTACTCTGAACGCACTGAAGCTTTCTTT. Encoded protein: CASSYSERTEAFF.

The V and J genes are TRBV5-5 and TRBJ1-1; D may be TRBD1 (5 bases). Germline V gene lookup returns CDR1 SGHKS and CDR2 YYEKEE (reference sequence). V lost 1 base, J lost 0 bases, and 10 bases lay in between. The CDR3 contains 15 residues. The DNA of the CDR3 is TGTGCCAGCAGCTTGCGTAGACAGATGAACACTGAAGCTTTCTTT. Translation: CASSLRRQMNTEAFF. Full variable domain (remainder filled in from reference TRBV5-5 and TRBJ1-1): DAGVTQSPTHLIKTRGQQVTLRCSPISGHKSVSWYQQVLGQGPQFIFQYYEKEERGRGNFPDRFSARQFPNYSSELNVNALLLGDSALYLCASSLRRQMNTEAFFGQGTRLTVV.

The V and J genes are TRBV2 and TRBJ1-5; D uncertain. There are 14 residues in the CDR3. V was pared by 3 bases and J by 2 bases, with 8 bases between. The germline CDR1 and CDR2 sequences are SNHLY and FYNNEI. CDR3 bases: TGTGCCAGCAGTGATCGGCAGGGCAATCAGCCCCAGCATTTT. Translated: CASSDRQGNQPQHF.

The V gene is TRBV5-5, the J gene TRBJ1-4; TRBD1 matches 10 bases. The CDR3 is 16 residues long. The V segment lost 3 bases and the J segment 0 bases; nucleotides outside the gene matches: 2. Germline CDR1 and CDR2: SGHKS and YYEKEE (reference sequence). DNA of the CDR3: TGTGCCAGCAGCTCCGGGACAGGGGCAACTAATGAAAAACTGTTTTTT. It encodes CASSSGTGATNEKLFF. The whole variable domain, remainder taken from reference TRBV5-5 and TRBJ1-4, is DAGVTQSPTHLIKTRGQQVTLRCSPISGHKSVSWYQQVLGQGPQFIFQYYEKEERGRGNFPDRFSARQFPNYSSELNVNALLLGDSALYLCASSSGTGATNEKLFFGSGTQLSVL.

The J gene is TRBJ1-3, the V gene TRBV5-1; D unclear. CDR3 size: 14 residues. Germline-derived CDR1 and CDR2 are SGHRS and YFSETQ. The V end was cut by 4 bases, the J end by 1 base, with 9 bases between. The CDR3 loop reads CASSQEGSGNTIYF. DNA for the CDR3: TGCGCCAGCAGCCAGGAGGGATCTGGAAACACCATATATTTT.

CDR3 sequence (DNA): TGTGCCAGCAGCACTACTAGCGCAGCGTTTACCTACGAGCAGTACTTC. It yields the protein CASSTTSAAFTYEQYF. The rearrangement links TRBV11-2 to TRBJ2-7; 7 bases match TRBD2. This CDR3 has 16 amino acids. The trim removed 5 bases at V and 2 bases at J, leaving 12 bases unmatched. Germline assignment: CDR1 SGHAT and CDR2 FQNNGV.

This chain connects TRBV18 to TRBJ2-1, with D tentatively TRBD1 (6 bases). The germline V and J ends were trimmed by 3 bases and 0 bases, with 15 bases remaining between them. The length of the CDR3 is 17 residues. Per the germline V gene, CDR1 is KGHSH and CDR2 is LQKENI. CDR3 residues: CASSPVMQGSSYNEQFF. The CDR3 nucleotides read TGTGCCAGCTCACCGGTGATGCAGGGGTCCTCCTACAATGAGCAGTTCTTC.

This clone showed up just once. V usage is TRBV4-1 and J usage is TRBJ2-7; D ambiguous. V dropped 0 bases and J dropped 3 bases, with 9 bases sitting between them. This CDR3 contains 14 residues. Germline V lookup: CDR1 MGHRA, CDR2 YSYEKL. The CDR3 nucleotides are TGCGCCAGCAGCCAAGACTTCAGGTACTACGAGCAGTACTTC. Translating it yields CASSQDFRYYEQYF.

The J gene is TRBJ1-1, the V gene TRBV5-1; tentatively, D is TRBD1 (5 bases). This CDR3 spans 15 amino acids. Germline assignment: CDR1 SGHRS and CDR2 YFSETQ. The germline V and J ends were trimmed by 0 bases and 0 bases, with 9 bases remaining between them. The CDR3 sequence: CASSLAGALNTEAFF. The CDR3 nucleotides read TGCGCCAGCAGCTTGGCCGGGGCTCTGAACACTGAAGCTTTCTTT.

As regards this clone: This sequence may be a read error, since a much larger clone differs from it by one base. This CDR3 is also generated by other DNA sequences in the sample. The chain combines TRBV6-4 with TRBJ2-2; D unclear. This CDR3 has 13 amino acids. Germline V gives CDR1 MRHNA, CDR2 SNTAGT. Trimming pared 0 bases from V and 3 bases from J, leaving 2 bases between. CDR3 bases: TGTGCCAGCAGTGACTCTGACACCGGGGAGCTGTTTTTT. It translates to CASSDSDTGELFF.

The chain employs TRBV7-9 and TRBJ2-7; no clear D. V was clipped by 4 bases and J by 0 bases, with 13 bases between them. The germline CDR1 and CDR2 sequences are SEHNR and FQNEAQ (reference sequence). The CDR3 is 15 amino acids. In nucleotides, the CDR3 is TGTGCCAGCAGCTATGAAGGACGCCTCTCCTACGAGCAGTACTTC. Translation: CASSYEGRLSYEQYF.

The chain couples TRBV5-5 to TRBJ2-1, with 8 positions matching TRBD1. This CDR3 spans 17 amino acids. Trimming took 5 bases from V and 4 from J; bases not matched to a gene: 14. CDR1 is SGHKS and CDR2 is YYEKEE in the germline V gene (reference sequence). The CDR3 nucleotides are TGTGCCAGCAGTTCCCGCACCCCGGGACAGGCGTACAATGAGCAGTTCTTC. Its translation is CASSSRTPGQAYNEQFF. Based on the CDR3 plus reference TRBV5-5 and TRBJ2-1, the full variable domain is DAGVTQSPTHLIKTRGQQVTLRCSPISGHKSVSWYQQVLGQGPQFIFQYYEKEERGRGNFPDRFSARQFPNYSSELNVNALLLGDSALYLCASSSRTPGQAYNEQFFGPGTRLTVL.

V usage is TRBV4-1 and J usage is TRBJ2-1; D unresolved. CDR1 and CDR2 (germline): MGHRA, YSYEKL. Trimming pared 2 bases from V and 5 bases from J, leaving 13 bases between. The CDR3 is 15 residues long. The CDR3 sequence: CASSQHWGLNNEQFF. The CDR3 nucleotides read TGCGCCAGCAGCCAACATTGGGGTTTGAACAATGAGCAGTTCTTC.

The CDR3 region has the DNA TGTGCCAGCAGTTCACTGACAGATGGGAATGAAAAACTGTTTTTT. Its translation is CASSSLTDGNEKLFF. The chain links TRBV27 to TRBJ1-4, with D tentatively TRBD1 (5 bases). The V end lost 4 bases, the J end lost 5 bases, and 14 bases lay between the germline ends. Germline V gives CDR1 MNHEY, CDR2 SMNVEV (reference sequence). The CDR3 spans 15 residues.

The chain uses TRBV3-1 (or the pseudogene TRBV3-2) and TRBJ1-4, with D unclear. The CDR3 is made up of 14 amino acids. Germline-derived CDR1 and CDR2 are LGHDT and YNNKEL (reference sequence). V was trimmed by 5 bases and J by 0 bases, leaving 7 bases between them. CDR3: CASSYSATNEKLFF. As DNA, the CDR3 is TGTGCCAGCAGCTACAGCGCAACTAATGAAAAACTGTTTTTT.

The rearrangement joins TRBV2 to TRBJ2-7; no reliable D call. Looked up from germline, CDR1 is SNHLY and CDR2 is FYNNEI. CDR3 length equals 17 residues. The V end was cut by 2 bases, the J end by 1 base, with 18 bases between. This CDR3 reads CASSESPSRRPSYEQYF. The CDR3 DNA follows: TGTGCCAGCAGTGAATCGCCCTCCCGTCGACCTTCCTACGAGCAGTACTTC.

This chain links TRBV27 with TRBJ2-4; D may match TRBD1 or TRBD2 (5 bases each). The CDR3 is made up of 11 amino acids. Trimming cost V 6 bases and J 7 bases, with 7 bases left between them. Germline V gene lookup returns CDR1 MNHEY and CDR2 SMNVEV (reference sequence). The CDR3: CASRRGNIQYF. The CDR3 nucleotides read TGTGCCAGCAGGAGGGGCAACATTCAGTACTTC.

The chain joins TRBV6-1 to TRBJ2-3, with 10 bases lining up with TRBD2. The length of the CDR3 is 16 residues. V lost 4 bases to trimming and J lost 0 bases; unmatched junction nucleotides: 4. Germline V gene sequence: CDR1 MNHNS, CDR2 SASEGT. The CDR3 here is CASSGQRGGSTDTQYF. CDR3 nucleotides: TGTGCCAGCAGTGGCCAGCGGGGGGGAAGCACAGATACGCAGTATTTT.